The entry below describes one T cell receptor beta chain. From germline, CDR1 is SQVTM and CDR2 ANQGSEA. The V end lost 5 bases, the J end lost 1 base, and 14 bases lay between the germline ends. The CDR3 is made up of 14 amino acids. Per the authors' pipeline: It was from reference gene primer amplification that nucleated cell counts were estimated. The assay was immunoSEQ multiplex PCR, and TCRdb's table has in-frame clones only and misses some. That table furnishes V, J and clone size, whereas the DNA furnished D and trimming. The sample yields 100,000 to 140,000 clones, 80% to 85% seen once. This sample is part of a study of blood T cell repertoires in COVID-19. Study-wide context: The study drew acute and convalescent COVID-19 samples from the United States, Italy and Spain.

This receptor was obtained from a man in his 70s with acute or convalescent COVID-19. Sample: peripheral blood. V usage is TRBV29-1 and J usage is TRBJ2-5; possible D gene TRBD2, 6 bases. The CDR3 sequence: CSVLGRRVQETQYF. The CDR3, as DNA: TGCAGCGTTCTAGGACGGAGGGTCCAAGAGACCCAGTACTTC.